The clone carrying this T cell receptor (beta chain) was found many times. Its antigen is undetermined. The data were obtained in a study of T cell repertoires in cytomegalovirus infection. The CDR3 runs 15 residues. V was shortened by 4 bases and J by 6 bases, with 19 bases between the two germline ends. In germline, CDR1 is SGHDT, CDR2 YYEEEE. TCRdb ran MiXCR on the reads and lists one entry per CDR3 protein. The sample includes under 350,000 distinct CDR3 sequences, about a tenth of them seen just once. Study findings and constraints: What dominated the ex vivo response were HLA-C-restricted CMV-specific TCR beta clonotypes.

Source material: PBMCs. The chain carries TRBV5-6 and TRBJ1-1, with a possible D match to TRBD1 (6 bases). The clonotype originates from a human donor in good health (CMV status not recorded). Some clones in this sample may be carry-over from other donors' samples. CDR3 sequence reads: CASSPVYRELAEAFF. The CDR3 bases are TGTGCCAGCAGCCCGGTGTACAGGGAGCTAGCTGAAGCTTTCTTT.